A single sample gave rise to the 10 T cell receptor beta chains below, sequenced in a study of blood T cells in healthy people across ages. A sample-barcoded 5' primer and a J-beta primer mix were used in a second PCR of roughly 7 to 11 cycles. TCRdb re-called the 5' RACE reads through MiXCR, storing one row per CDR3 protein. This sample has 600,000 to 1,000,000 distinct CDR3 sequences, with roughly 60% found just once. Material for sequencing was blood. Receptors originate from a man aged 25 to 40 in good health.

This chain joins TRBV6-5 and TRBJ2-5; 8 bases map to TRBD2. The CDR3 runs to 15 residues. Germline V gene data show CDR1 as MNHEY and CDR2 as SVGAGI. V lost 2 bases and J lost 3; bases outside the gene matches: 5. The CDR3 loop is CASSYTLAVKETQYF. As DNA, the CDR3 is TGTGCCAGCAGTTACACACTAGCGGTGAAAGAGACCCAGTACTTC.

The gene calls are TRBV6-6 and TRBJ1-6; no reliable D call. The germline V gene encodes CDR1 MNHNY and CDR2 SVGAGI (reference sequence). The CDR3 is 15 residues long. The ends were cut back, 2 bases at V and 5 bases at J, with 10 bases in the middle. CDR3 sequence (DNA): TGTGCCAGCAGTTACCCCAATTTGAATAATTCACCCCTCCACTTT. Protein sequence: CASSYPNLNNSPLHF.

This clonotype turned up a few times. The chain carries TRBV20-1 and TRBJ2-1; 7 nucleotides agree with TRBD2. This CDR3 spans 12 amino acids. Looked up from germline, CDR1 is DFQATT and CDR2 is SNEGSKA (reference sequence). V was pared by 1 base and J by 7 bases, with 1 base of the junction left unmatched. CDR3 amino acids: CSARAAGNEQFF. The CDR3 DNA reads TGCAGTGCTAGAGCAGCGGGGAATGAGCAGTTCTTC.

This rearrangement joins TRBV20-1 to TRBJ2-3, with 8 bases fitting TRBD2. CDR1 and CDR2 from the germline V gene are DFQATT and SNEGSKA (reference sequence). J lost 4 bases, V lost 3 bases, and 6 bases had no gene match. CDR3 length equals 14 residues. The CDR3 reads CSARSGSSADTQYF. The CDR3, as DNA: TGCAGTGCTAGGAGCGGGAGTAGCGCAGATACGCAGTATTTT.

Concerning this clonotype itself: A single base separates this from a much larger clone, so it may be a read error. The chain combines TRBV10-2 with TRBJ2-5; 7 bases are shared with TRBD2. This CDR3 contains 22 residues. J gave up 11 bases and V 8 bases, and 41 bases lay outside the gene matches. Per the germline V gene, CDR1 is WSHSY and CDR2 is SAAADI. The CDR3 DNA sequence: TGCGCCAGCGGCAGCTCCACTCGAGGTTTCTTGGGGGGGGGAAGGTCTATCGATGAGCAGTACTTC. Amino acids: CASGSSTRGFLGGGRSIDEQYF.

The rearrangement uses TRBV3-1 and TRBJ2-1; 13 bases line up with TRBD2. This CDR3 has 14 residues. Germline V lookup: CDR1 LGHDT, CDR2 YNNKEL (reference sequence). V shed 8 bases and J 10 bases; nucleotides not matched to a gene: 8. In DNA form, the CDR3 reads TGTGCCAGCCAGACTAGCGGGAGGCACTACGAGCAGTTCTTC. Translation gives CASQTSGRHYEQFF.

The CDR3 DNA follows: TGCGCCAGCAGCTTGGATACTTCCCGAACCGAGCAGTACTTC. Translating it yields CASSLDTSRTEQYF. The rearrangement joins TRBV5-1 to TRBJ2-7, with D unclear. V lost 0 bases and J 6 bases, leaving 13 bases between the germline ends. The CDR3 is 14 residues long. CDR1 is SGHRS, CDR2 YFSETQ, per germline.

This clonotype was seen only a few times. The gene calls are TRBV29-1 and TRBJ2-1; 7 bases agree with TRBD2. The CDR3 covers 14 residues. Trimming cost V 7 bases and J 1 base; bases outside gene matches: 7. From germline, CDR1 is SQVTM and CDR2 ANQGSEA. This CDR3 reads CSAGAGSSYNEQFF. The CDR3 DNA reads TGCAGCGCCGGAGCGGGATCATCCTACAATGAGCAGTTCTTC.

The sample holds a few counts of this clonotype. This rearrangement joins TRBV7-9 to TRBJ2-5; 7 bases match TRBD1. The CDR3 is 15 amino acids. Germline CDR1 is SEHNR and CDR2 is FQNEAQ (reference sequence). V shed 5 bases, J shed 5 bases, and the junction held 11 bases outside the gene matches. The chain's CDR3 is CASSLKQGRGETQYF. CDR3 sequence (DNA): TGTGCCAGCAGCCTCAAACAGGGGAGAGGGGAGACCCAGTACTTC.

V is TRBV20-1 and J is TRBJ1-2; D not resolved. The CDR3 is made up of 11 amino acids. V was cut by 4 bases and J by 8 bases, with 11 bases left in between. Germline CDR1 and CDR2: DFQATT and SNEGSKA (reference sequence). CDR3 DNA: TGCAGTGCTACAGGAGGGTCCGGCTACACCTTC. The encoded protein is CSATGGSGYTF.